The rows below give T cell receptor beta chains drawn from one sample of a study of naive and memory T cell subsets. MiXCR, run by TCRdb on the UMI-ligation and nested PCR reads, gives a single entry per CDR3 protein. In the table there are fewer than 35,000 distinct CDR3 sequences, about 7.4% of which are singletons. The source was skin, collected from a tuberculin skin test site. These receptors were obtained from an adult in good health. Both conserved end residues are part of each CDR3.

v_call | cdr3_aa
TRBV7-6 | CASSLGQGTEAFF
TRBV6-4 | CASSPEDTGELFF
TRBV6-2/TRBV6-3 | CARPWDTIYF
TRBV18 | CASSPAGQGTDGYTF
TRBV6-5 | CASSGFTGSLYGYTF
TRBV4-2 | CASSQGQGRMRNTEAFF
TRBV2 | CASTRGTTDTQYF
TRBV29-1 | CSVRDEGDGYTF
TRBV7-9 | CATRSQNGNTIYF
TRBV15 | CATSRIPGEDRENYGYTF
TRBV20-1 | CSARRGISNSPLHF